Listed below are T cell receptor beta chains from one sample, sequenced in a study of T cell responses to AZD1222 COVID-19 vaccine. Only in-frame clones appear in the TCRdb table, and some are missing; sequencing was by immunoSEQ multiplex PCR. This sample has 75,000 to 80,000 clones, with about nine tenths found just once. The source was peripheral blood, collected 28 days after the second AZD1222 dose. The receptors here all came from an adult who received the AZD1222 COVID-19 vaccine. The CDR3 runs from the conserved cysteine through the conserved F or W. A D gene is named only where the DNA matches it firmly. The size of a clone is reported for some rows only, either as once, few or many, or as a class for expanded clones.

v_gene,abundance,j_gene,d_gene,CDR3nt,CDR3aa
TRBV6-2/TRBV6-3,.,TRBJ1-2,.,TGTGCCAGCAGTCTCACCTCCGGGAGGGCTATCGGCTACACCTTC,CASSLTSGRAIGYTF
TRBV7-9,.,TRBJ2-7,.,TGTGCCAGCAGCTTAGCCCCTTCGGGTGGAAAGTACTTC,CASSLAPSGGKYF
TRBV5-1,.,TRBJ2-5,.,TGCGCCAGCAGCTTGGCTGCGCGCGAAGAGACCCAGTACTTC,CASSLAAREETQYF
TRBV7-9,.,TRBJ2-1,TRBD2,TGTGCCAGCAGCTTAAGGCTAGCGGGAAATGAGCAGTTCTTC,CASSLRLAGNEQFF
TRBV19,once,TRBJ1-2,.,TGTGCCAGTAGTATTTGGGGTCTTGGCTACACCTTC,CASSIWGLGYTF
TRBV30,.,TRBJ2-7,.,TGTGCCTACACGATTACGGGACTGGCCTACGAGCAGTACTTC,CAYTITGLAYEQYF
TRBV7-6,.,TRBJ2-3,TRBD2,TGTGCCAGCAGCTTAGACCCTAGCGGGGGAAATACGCAGTATTTT,CASSLDPSGGNTQYF
TRBV19,once,TRBJ2-7,TRBD1,TGTGCCAGTAGACAAATCGGGACAGATCCTTACGAGCAGTACTTC,CASRQIGTDPYEQYF
TRBV5-1,.,TRBJ1-2,.,TGCGCCAGCAGCCTAGAGCCGGGGGGTGGCTACACCTTC,CASSLEPGGGYTF
TRBV6-5,.,TRBJ1-5,.,TGTGCCAGCAACAATCCCGGCGGGGCCCAGCATTTT,CASNNPGGAQHF
TRBV3-1/TRBV3-2,.,TRBJ2-1,TRBD2,TGTGCCAGCAGCCAAGTTTCGCGGGGGGCGTACAATGAGCAGTTCTTC,CASSQVSRGAYNEQFF
TRBV3-1/TRBV3-2,.,TRBJ2-7,TRBD2,TGTGCCAGCAGCCAACCTAGCGGGGGGGCCTACGAGCAGTACTTC,CASSQPSGGAYEQYF
TRBV7-9,once,TRBJ1-5,.,TGTGCCAGCAGCCCCAGGGATAGCAATCAGCCCCAGCATTTT,CASSPRDSNQPQHF
TRBV6-2/TRBV6-3,.,TRBJ1-1,.,TGTGCCAGCAGTTACAGGGGGGCAGCTTTCTTT,CASSYRGAAFF
TRBV3-1/TRBV3-2,.,TRBJ2-7,.,TGTGCCAGCAGCCAAGCTCTTGTCAGGGGGGTCTACGAGCAGTACTTC,CASSQALVRGVYEQYF
TRBV4-1,.,TRBJ1-1,TRBD1,TGCGCCAGCAGCCAAGCTACAGGGGTTCACACTGAAGCTTTCTTT,CASSQATGVHTEAFF
TRBV19,once,TRBJ1-3,.,TGTGCCAGTAGTACATTTAATGAGGGAAACACCATATATTTT,CASSTFNEGNTIYF
TRBV28,.,TRBJ1-2,.,TGTGCCAGCAGCCTCGGACGGACGAACTATGGCTACACCTTC,CASSLGRTNYGYTF
TRBV2,.,TRBJ1-5,TRBD1,TGTGCCAGCGGGGGACAGAACAATCAGCCCCAGCATTTT,CASGGQNNQPQHF
TRBV9,.,TRBJ1-6,TRBD1,TGTGCCAGCAGCCCCCGGGACAGGGGTAATTCACCCCTCCACTTT,CASSPRDRGNSPLHF
TRBV5-1,.,TRBJ1-1,.,TGCGCCAGCAGCTTGCAACAAATGAACACTGAAGCTTTCTTT,CASSLQQMNTEAFF
TRBV19,.,TRBJ2-3,.,TGTGCCAGTAAGGGCTTGGGGGACCCAGATACGCAGTATTTT,CASKGLGDPDTQYF
TRBV30,.,TRBJ1-3,TRBD1,TGTGCTTCCAGACGAGGGGGCAGAGCTGGAAACACCATATATTTT,CASRRGGRAGNTIYF
TRBV5-1,.,TRBJ2-1,TRBD2,TGCGCCAGCAGCCCGAGGACTAGCGGGGCGATCGAGCAGTTCTTC,CASSPRTSGAIEQFF
TRBV4-2,.,TRBJ2-7,.,TGTGCCAGCAGCCAAGATCCCTGGGGTGGGGGCTATGGTGAGCAGTACTTC,CASSQDPWGGGYGEQYF
TRBV9,.,TRBJ1-4,.,TGTGCCAGCAGCGGAACCGGGACGGTCGATGAAAAACTGTTTTTT,CASSGTGTVDEKLFF
TRBV5-5,once,TRBJ1-5,TRBD1,TGTGCCAGCAGCCAGGGACAGGGATATAGCAATCAGCCCCAGCATTTT,CASSQGQGYSNQPQHF
TRBV2,.,TRBJ1-4,.,TGTGCCAGCAATGGTTTTGCCGGAGAAAAACTGTTTTTT,CASNGFAGEKLFF
TRBV14,.,TRBJ2-3,.,TGTGCCAGCAGCCATGGTGGGGCAGATACGCAGTATTTT,CASSHGGADTQYF
TRBV13,.,TRBJ1-2,.,TGTGCCAGCAGCTTAGGTGGGGTCGATGGCTACACCTTC,CASSLGGVDGYTF
TRBV30,.,TRBJ1-5,.,TGTGCCTGGAGTGGAGGGGGCAATCAGCCCCAGCATTTT,CAWSGGGNQPQHF